The rows below give T cell receptor beta chains drawn from one sample of a study of T-cell memory formation after mild COVID-19. TCRdb fed the 5' RACE reads into MiXCR, producing one record per CDR3 protein. The repertoire consists of 910 or so distinct CDR3 sequences, with around 40% occurring once and the leading ten covering about 10%. Sequenced input: PBMCs or a T cell subset sorted from them (not recorded which). The receptors stem from an adult who had mild COVID-19 (a few samples of this study predate the infection). Cell type and time point are not known. CDR3s leave out the opening cysteine and the closing phenylalanine or tryptophan. Each record gives: J gene, V gene, D gene, CDR3 protein. A D gene is named only where the DNA matches it firmly.

J: TRBJ1-5
V: TRBV6-2/TRBV6-3
D: .
CDR3: ASSLGHLYSNQPQH

J: TRBJ2-1
V: TRBV5-6
D: .
CDR3: ASSPEGRHNEQF

J: TRBJ1-1
V: TRBV7-2
D: .
CDR3: ASSLGLERRSLNTEAF

J: TRBJ1-6
V: TRBV7-2
D: .
CDR3: ASSFLGFNSPLH

J: TRBJ1-2
V: TRBV7-2
D: TRBD1
CDR3: ASSLLHRDSQREELQYYYGYT

J: TRBJ2-4
V: TRBV20-1
D: .
CDR3: SARASDYYIQY

J: TRBJ1-1
V: TRBV19
D: TRBD1
CDR3: ASSVGQPSTEAF

J: TRBJ2-7
V: TRBV7-9
D: TRBD2
CDR3: ASRPELAESAYEQY

J: TRBJ2-2
V: TRBV5-1
D: .
CDR3: ASSLRSFSSAGELF

J: TRBJ1-4
V: TRBV5-1
D: .
CDR3: ASSWDHTNEKLF

J: TRBJ1-6
V: TRBV6-6
D: TRBD1
CDR3: ASKSGGALNSPLH

J: TRBJ2-1
V: TRBV3-1
D: TRBD2
CDR3: ASRSGTSVGEQF

J: TRBJ2-3
V: TRBV15
D: .
CDR3: ATTGWPDTQY

J: TRBJ1-2
V: TRBV19
D: TRBD1
CDR3: ASTSYRDRIHYGYT

J: TRBJ2-1
V: TRBV12-3/TRBV12-4
D: TRBD2
CDR3: ASSLAGGEGDEQF

J: TRBJ2-7
V: TRBV7-2
D: .
CDR3: ASSPQTGPTYEQY

J: TRBJ1-1
V: TRBV6-6
D: .
CDR3: ASGDGGGARKEAF

J: TRBJ2-2
V: TRBV12-3/TRBV12-4
D: .
CDR3: ASLKTLYANTGELF

J: TRBJ2-7
V: TRBV5-1
D: .
CDR3: ASSPEPGNIRSEQY

J: TRBJ2-7
V: TRBV29-1
D: TRBD1
CDR3: SVEDGQGHEQY

J: TRBJ2-6
V: TRBV5-6
D: .
CDR3: ASSLLGRVGIGANVLT

J: TRBJ2-1
V: TRBV13
D: .
CDR3: ASSLGGRPVYNEQF

J: TRBJ2-7
V: TRBV29-1
D: .
CDR3: SILRDTAHEQY

J: TRBJ1-1
V: TRBV6-5
D: .
CDR3: ASSEGVGTEAF

J: TRBJ2-7
V: TRBV7-6
D: .
CDR3: ASSSEGHTYEQY

J: TRBJ1-1
V: TRBV20-1
D: TRBD1
CDR3: SAGTGLGTEAF

J: TRBJ1-2
V: TRBV5-8
D: .
CDR3: ASSRRSMGYT

J: TRBJ2-3
V: TRBV12-3/TRBV12-4
D: .
CDR3: ASSLGGVGDTQY

J: TRBJ2-7
V: TRBV2
D: .
CDR3: ATGPHYEQY

J: TRBJ2-7
V: TRBV9
D: .
CDR3: ASSAGGASYEQY

J: TRBJ2-7
V: TRBV5-1
D: .
CDR3: ASSYQGDEQY

J: TRBJ2-4
V: TRBV7-2
D: TRBD2
CDR3: ASSLVGAGLRAKNIQY

J: TRBJ2-3
V: TRBV6-2/TRBV6-3
D: TRBD2
CDR3: ASSLTSVQSTDTQY

J: TRBJ2-2
V: TRBV7-6
D: .
CDR3: ASSSGTNTGELF

J: TRBJ2-1
V: TRBV3-1
D: .
CDR3: ASSPRPTAFGEQF

J: TRBJ2-5
V: TRBV6-6
D: .
CDR3: ASRPGPETQY

J: TRBJ2-1
V: TRBV6-5
D: .
CDR3: ASSYEGTSYNEQF

J: TRBJ2-1
V: TRBV4-3
D: .
CDR3: ASSQRTTGNEQF

J: TRBJ2-1
V: TRBV13
D: .
CDR3: ASSSPPSRFDEQF

J: TRBJ2-5
V: TRBV24-1
D: .
CDR3: ATSDGDPQY

J: TRBJ2-3
V: TRBV27
D: .
CDR3: ASSLTGATGTDTQY

J: TRBJ2-7
V: TRBV23-1
D: .
CDR3: ASSQSPEPNRTAGSYEQY

J: TRBJ2-1
V: TRBV4-3
D: .
CDR3: ASSQDPSDPEQF

J: TRBJ1-2
V: TRBV4-1
D: TRBD1
CDR3: ASSQPQGNYGYT

J: TRBJ2-7
V: TRBV5-1
D: TRBD2
CDR3: ASGLAGELYEQY

J: TRBJ2-7
V: TRBV5-6
D: TRBD1
CDR3: ASSRTGTLEQY

J: TRBJ2-2
V: TRBV5-1
D: TRBD2
CDR3: ASSLAPWSGAKNTGELF

J: TRBJ2-7
V: TRBV7-9
D: TRBD1
CDR3: ASSSRDRAYEQY

J: TRBJ2-7
V: TRBV12-3/TRBV12-4
D: .
CDR3: ASSFWTPYEQY

J: TRBJ2-5
V: TRBV7-2
D: TRBD2
CDR3: ASSLGGTSGAQETQY

J: TRBJ2-4
V: TRBV12-3/TRBV12-4
D: .
CDR3: ASSHGLAGNIQY

J: TRBJ2-3
V: TRBV5-1
D: .
CDR3: ASSRDGSTDTQY

J: TRBJ2-5
V: TRBV7-8
D: .
CDR3: ASSPGGEWETQY

J: TRBJ1-2
V: TRBV9
D: .
CDR3: ASEGLGISGYT

J: TRBJ1-2
V: TRBV6-6
D: .
CDR3: ASTDGRFDYGYT

J: TRBJ1-6
V: TRBV7-8
D: .
CDR3: ASSLEAPGRLFLLH

J: TRBJ2-3
V: TRBV3-1
D: TRBD2
CDR3: ASKQGLAVTDTQY

J: TRBJ1-4
V: TRBV11-2
D: .
CDR3: ASSPANLMLEGLF

J: TRBJ1-1
V: TRBV29-1
D: .
CDR3: SVRGGAINTEAF

J: TRBJ2-7
V: TRBV4-2
D: TRBD2
CDR3: ASSQDFLAGYYEQY